This T cell receptor (beta chain) emerged from a study of regulatory T cells in long-lasting Graves disease. V lost 4 bases to trimming and J lost 5 bases, with 8 bases between them. The CDR3 sequence is 11 residues long. Germline assignment: CDR1 GTSNPN and CDR2 SVGIG (reference sequence). Time point denoted: persistent/refractory GD, antithyroid drugs over 5 years with positive TRAb. Following extraction of RNA from PBMCs, that RNA was used to make the TCR library. Patients of an endocrinology department in Xi'an, China, were included. This clonotype was recorded many times. Its specificity is unknown. Through Arm-PCR of CDR3 regions and iRepertoire HTBI primers, TCR beta libraries were built. TCRdb reanalysed the multiplex PCR reads using MiXCR and keeps one entry per CDR3 protein. This table has roughly 400,000 distinct CDR3 sequences, roughly 20% appearing once. Study-level results: What was studied was peripheral blood only, and not thyroid tissue.

The rearrangement uses TRBV30 and TRBJ2-5; D might be TRBD1 (7 bases). The source of this sequence is a female donor with Graves disease. The input for sequencing was peripheral blood mononuclear cells (PBMCs), taken when the disease was refractory, from a patient treated with antithyroid drugs. CDR3 in DNA: TGTGCCTGGACAGGGGGGGAGACCCAGTACTTC. It is translated as CAWTGGETQYF.